This T cell receptor (beta chain) derives from a study of blood T cell repertoires in COVID-19. Turning to the study itself: Donors in the United States, Italy and Spain gave samples during acute or convalescent COVID-19. PBMCs, B-cell-depleted T cells, or T cells provided the cDNA or gDNA that made up the material.

A Seattle source enrolled patients during active infection and followed them longitudinally. V lost 3 bases to trimming and J lost 4 bases; unmatched junction nucleotides: 4. The CDR3 covers 14 residues. CDR1 and CDR2 (germline): SGDLS, YYNGEE. Authors' methods: Counts of nucleated cells, estimated from reference gene primer amplification, were obtained. Produced via immunoSEQ multiplex PCR; TCRdb's table is partial and in-frame only. The DNA was the basis for D and trimming; V, J and clone size are from that table. The sample records about 130,000 clones, 86% being singletons. This TCR was sampled from a woman aged 70-85 years with COVID-19, enrolled during active disease. This chain uses TRBV9 with TRBJ2-1, with TRBD1 matching over 7 bases. The sample comprised peripheral blood. The CDR3 nucleotides are TGTGCCAGCAGCGCGGGACAGAGATACAATGAGCAGTTCTTC. Translation: CASSAGQRYNEQFF. Supplemented by reference TRBV9 and TRBJ2-1, the full variable domain reads DSGVTQTPKHLITATGQRVTLRCSPRSGDLSVYWYQQSLDQGLQFLIQYYNGEERAKGNILERFSAQQFPDLHSELNLSSLELGDSALYFCASSAGQRYNEQFFGPGTRLTVL.